Following are 27 T cell receptor beta chains from one sample sequenced in a study of T-cell memory formation after mild COVID-19. TCRdb re-analysed the 5' RACE reads in MiXCR, keeping a single row per CDR3 protein. This table has about 560,000 distinct CDR3 sequences, about 22% appearing once. Source material: PBMCs or a T cell subset sorted from them (not recorded which). These receptors originate from an adult woman who had mild COVID-19 (a few samples of this study predate the infection). Cell type and time point are not known.

This clonotype was detected once. The gene calls are TRBV20-1 and TRBJ1-5; 9 nucleotides line up with TRBD1. Germline CDR1 reads DFQATT; CDR2 reads SNEGSKA (reference sequence). This CDR3 contains 14 residues. DNA for the CDR3: TGCAGAACAGGGGGCCCCTATAGCAATCAGCCCCAGCATTTT. It specifies CRTGGPYSNQPQHF.

V usage is TRBV5-4 and J usage is TRBJ2-7, with 9 nucleotides matching TRBD2. J was trimmed by 1 base and V by 0 bases; bases with no gene match: 8. Germline V gives CDR1 SGHNT, CDR2 YYREEE (reference sequence). The CDR3 runs to 17 residues. This CDR3 is CASSLVTSGADSYEQYF. Written as DNA, the CDR3 is TGTGCCAGCAGCTTGGTGACTAGCGGAGCTGATTCCTACGAGCAGTACTTC.

This clonotype was seen a handful of times. The chain couples TRBV12-3 or TRBV12-4 to TRBJ1-1; D is undetermined. The CDR3 is 14 amino acids. V was trimmed by 6 bases and J by 2 bases, leaving 13 bases between them. This CDR3 reads CASRKRELNTEAFF. In DNA form, the CDR3 reads TGTGCCAGCAGGAAAAGGGAACTTAACACTGAAGCTTTCTTT.

CDR3 loop: CSVVDRGPGQYF. The CDR3 DNA sequence: TGCAGCGTTGTCGACAGGGGCCCTGGGCAGTACTTC. This sequence joins TRBV29-1 and TRBJ2-7, with 8 positions matching TRBD1. Germline CDR1 reads SQVTM; CDR2 reads ANQGSEA. The CDR3 spans 12 residues. V lost 4 bases, J lost 9 bases, and 8 bases stayed unmatched.

This clonotype occurred a few times. CDR3 DNA sequence: TGTGCCAGCAGGCCCTCCTATGAGACTAGGGGGGCCGGGGAGCTGTTTTTT. Translation: CASRPSYETRGAGELFF. The chain is built from TRBV2 and TRBJ2-2; either TRBD1 or TRBD2 may supply D (6 bases each). This CDR3 contains 17 residues. With 6 bases removed from V and 6 bases from J, the gap between germline ends came to 23 bases. Germline V gene sequence: CDR1 SNHLY, CDR2 FYNNEI.

This clonotype was seen only a few times. This chain uses TRBV9 with TRBJ2-3, with 11 positions matching TRBD2. The CDR3 length is 15 residues. Germline V gene lookup returns CDR1 SGDLS and CDR2 YYNGEE. V lost 2 bases, J lost 4 bases, and 3 bases stayed unmatched. The DNA for the CDR3 is TGTGCCAGCAGCGTTAGCGGGGGGGCCGCAGATACGCAGTATTTT. Encoded protein: CASSVSGGAADTQYF.

This clonotype was recorded a few times. The chain employs TRBV12-3 or TRBV12-4 and TRBJ2-5; a weak D match, TRBD1 (5 bases). The CDR3 loop spans 14 amino acids. V was pared by 6 bases and J by 4 bases, with 15 bases between. The CDR3 coding sequence is TGTGCCAGCAGCACCAGGGTAGACAGAGAGACCCAGTACTTC. It is translated as CASSTRVDRETQYF.

In this sample, this clonotype turned up a few times. The chain employs TRBV24-1 and TRBJ2-1; the D gene is possibly TRBD2 (6 bases). The germline V gene encodes CDR1 KGHDR and CDR2 SFDVKD. The CDR3 extends over 15 amino acids. V gave up 8 bases and J gave up 5 bases, with 18 bases separating them. In DNA form, the CDR3 reads TGTGCCACCATGGCGGGGAGGTATACAAACAATGAGCAGTTCTTC. Translating it yields CATMAGRYTNNEQFF.

This clonotype was counted at least ten times. The chain couples TRBV12-3 or TRBV12-4 to TRBJ2-1; 13 positions match TRBD2. This CDR3 has 15 residues. The V gene end was trimmed by 5 bases and the J gene end by 8 bases; junction bases not matched to a gene: 6. CDR3 bases: TGTGCCAGCAGTCTGCGACTAGCGGGAGGTGATGAGCAGTTCTTC. This codes for CASSLRLAGGDEQFF.

The chain uses TRBV7-6 and TRBJ1-4, with no clear D. Germline values: CDR1 SGHVS, CDR2 FNYEAQ. V dropped 5 bases and J dropped 0 bases, with 16 bases sitting between them. The CDR3 has 17 amino acids. CDR3 nucleotide sequence: TGTGCCAGCAGCCCTCGGACGTACGCAGCAACTAATGAAAAACTGTTTTTT. Its protein product is CASSPRTYAATNEKLFF.

The rearrangement joins TRBV6-4 to TRBJ1-5, with 10 bases lining up with TRBD1. This CDR3 region has 16 residues. V gave up 3 bases and J gave up 4 bases; unmatched junction bases: 6. Per the germline V gene, CDR1 is MRHNA and CDR2 is SNTAGT. For the CDR3, the DNA is TGTGCCAGCAGTGATGACAGGGGGCTAGGGAATCAGCCCCAGCATTTT. Its protein product is CASSDDRGLGNQPQHF.

This clonotype has more than one count but fewer than ten. Relative to the germline gene, one junction end is altered; a read error may explain this. This sequence joins TRBV5-1 and TRBJ2-3; 13 positions agree with TRBD2. This CDR3 spans 14 amino acids. Germline V gene data show CDR1 as SGHRS and CDR2 as YFSETQ. The CDR3 DNA reads as TGCGCCAGCAGCCCCGATCCCGGACTAGCGGGGGAGCATTTT. This encodes CASSPDPGLAGEHF.

This clonotype was detected once. V is TRBV21-1 and J is TRBJ1-5. TRBV21-1 constitutes a pseudogene. This CDR3 is 15 amino acids long. CDR3 region: CASSCPFETHQPQHF. In nucleotides, the CDR3 is TGTGCCAGCAGCTGCCCTTTTGAGACTCATCAGCCCCAGCATTTT.

In its sample, this clonotype was seen a few times. The V call is TRBV6-2 or TRBV6-3, the J call TRBJ1-5; D perhaps matches TRBD1 (5 bases). The CDR3 is 13 residues long. From germline, CDR1 is MNHEY and CDR2 SVGEGT. Trimming stripped 1 base from V and 6 bases from J, with 7 bases between. In DNA form, the CDR3 reads TGTGCCAGCAGTTACTTGGGGGGTCAGCCCCAGCATTTT. This encodes CASSYLGGQPQHF.

The chain joins TRBV4-2 to TRBJ2-3; D remains ambiguous. Trimming removed 1 base from V and 0 bases from J, with 11 bases in between. This CDR3 spans 16 amino acids. The germline gives CDR1 LGHNA, CDR2 YNFKEQ. CDR3 bases: TGTGCCAGCAGCCAAGGGTGGACCCCGAGCACAGATACGCAGTATTTT. Protein: CASSQGWTPSTDTQYF.

The rearrangement joins TRBV5-1 to TRBJ2-7; D perhaps matches TRBD1 (6 bases). V was cut by 5 bases and J by 4 bases, with 13 bases left in between. The CDR3 length is 13 residues. Germline lookup yields CDR1 SGHRS and CDR2 YFSETQ. The CDR3 sequence is CASSSGHLYEQYF. The DNA for the CDR3 is TGCGCCAGCAGTTCGGGACACCTATACGAGCAGTACTTC.

The chain uses TRBV13 and TRBJ1-1; 7 bases match TRBD1. CDR1 is PRHDT, CDR2 FYEKMQ, per germline (reference sequence). The CDR3 consists of 13 residues. V lost 0 bases and J lost 10; bases outside the gene matches: 5. The CDR3 DNA reads TGTGCCAGCAGCTTAGGGAGGGGGCGGATAGCTTTCTTT. As protein: CASSLGRGRIAFF.

This clonotype was seen at least ten times. This rearrangement joins TRBV5-1 to TRBJ2-2, with D perhaps TRBD2 (6 bases). This CDR3 contains 13 residues. Per the germline V gene, CDR1 is SGHRS and CDR2 is YFSETQ. V was pared by 2 bases and J by 6 bases, with 8 bases between. The CDR3 coding sequence is TGCGCCAGCAGCTTTCGGGGGTCCGGGGAGCTGTTTTTT. The encoded protein is CASSFRGSGELFF. Combining the CDR3 with reference TRBV5-1 and TRBJ2-2 gives the whole variable domain KAGVTQTPRYLIKTRGQQVTLSCSPISGHRSVSWYQQTPGQGLQFLFEYFSETQRNKGNFPGRFSGRQFSNSRSEMNVSTLELGDSALYLCASSFRGSGELFFGEGSRLTVL.

This clonotype was detected only a few times. This sequence joins TRBV20-1 and TRBJ2-3; no reliable D call. The CDR3 is 15 amino acids. CDR1 is DFQATT and CDR2 is SNEGSKA in the germline V gene (reference sequence). V shed 8 bases and J shed 6 bases, with 24 bases lying between them. Here the CDR3 DNA reads TGCAGTATAAAGAGTGAACGTAATGTCGGGGATACGCAGTATTTT. It translates to CSIKSERNVGDTQYF.

J is TRBJ1-2 and V is TRBV6-5; D is uncertain. Germline lookup yields CDR1 MNHEY and CDR2 SVGAGI. This CDR3 is 15 amino acids long. The ends were cut back, 0 bases at V and 2 bases at J, with 10 bases in the middle. The CDR3 DNA is TGTGCCAGCAGTTACTCTTGGGCCCTCAACTATGGCTACACCTTC. Translation gives CASSYSWALNYGYTF.

V and J are TRBV5-5 and TRBJ2-1; perhaps D is TRBD1 or TRBD2 (5 bases each). The CDR3 runs to 15 residues. The V and J ends lost 4 bases and 6 bases respectively, with 17 bases between them. CDR1 is SGHKS and CDR2 is YYEKEE in the germline V gene (reference sequence). Here the CDR3 reads CASSPQGVQGNEQFF. The CDR3 coding sequence is TGTGCCAGCAGCCCTCAGGGAGTCCAGGGCAATGAGCAGTTCTTC.

This clonotype was counted ten times or more. The rearrangement uses TRBV19 and TRBJ2-2; possible D gene TRBD1, 6 bases. V was shortened by 8 bases and J by 4 bases, with 14 bases between the two germline ends. Germline-derived CDR1 and CDR2 are LNHDA and SQIVND (reference sequence). CDR3 size: 14 residues. The CDR3 reads CASYGQSGTGELFF. DNA of the CDR3: TGTGCCAGTTACGGACAGAGCGGCACCGGGGAGCTGTTTTTT.

In this sample, this clonotype turned up a few times. V is TRBV6-5 and J is TRBJ2-3; no clear D. The CDR3 spans 12 residues. CDR1 is MNHEY, CDR2 SVGAGI, per germline. With 6 bases removed from V and 4 bases from J, the gap between germline ends came to 8 bases. The CDR3 DNA sequence: TGTGCCAGCAGAAGAAGCGCAGATACGCAGTATTTT. The encoded protein is CASRRSADTQYF.

There are many counts of this clonotype. This chain connects TRBV5-5 to TRBJ2-1; D gene uncertain. There are 15 residues in the CDR3. Germline-derived CDR1 and CDR2 are SGHKS and YYEKEE (reference sequence). The V end was cut by 4 bases, the J end by 6 bases, with 17 bases between. This chain's CDR3 is CASSPRLGSANEQFF. The DNA of the CDR3 is TGTGCCAGCAGCCCCCGCTTAGGGTCCGCCAATGAGCAGTTCTTC.

V is TRBV4-2 and J is TRBJ2-3; the match to TRBD2 covers 9 bases. The germline V gene encodes CDR1 LGHNA and CDR2 YNFKEQ. V was clipped by 3 bases and J by 2 bases; unmatched bases: 12. There are 18 residues in the CDR3. This chain's CDR3 is CASSQFIAQRGVTDTQYF. For the CDR3, the DNA is TGTGCCAGCAGCCAGTTTATAGCCCAGCGGGGGGTCACAGATACGCAGTATTTT.

The gene calls are TRBV27 and TRBJ1-1, with a possible D match to TRBD1 (6 bases). CDR1 is MNHEY and CDR2 is SMNVEV in the germline V gene (reference sequence). The CDR3 runs to 16 residues. The V gene lost 5 bases and the J gene lost 3 bases, with 19 bases spanning the gap. The CDR3 DNA is TGTGCCAGCAGTATTATTGTGGCGTCAGGGGACACTGAAGCTTTCTTT. Translating it yields CASSIIVASGDTEAFF.

J is TRBJ2-7 and V is TRBV4-2; 8 nucleotides match TRBD2. CDR1 and CDR2 (germline): LGHNA, YNFKEQ. This CDR3 spans 17 amino acids. The trim removed 1 base at V and 0 bases at J, leaving 8 bases unmatched. In nucleotides, the CDR3 is TGTGCCAGCAGCCAAGTAGCGGGGTGGGACCTCTCCTACGAGCAGTACTTC. Its protein product is CASSQVAGWDLSYEQYF.